Below, 15 T cell receptor beta chains from the same sample are listed, as sequenced in a study of cytomegalovirus exposure and HLA in healthy donors. Primers: 60 Vbeta forward and 13 Jbeta reverse. The assay was immunoSEQ multiplex PCR, and TCRdb's table has in-frame clones only and misses some. This sample's table has tens of thousands of clones. Sequencing was carried out using PBMCs. These receptors all stem from a young man in good health and CMV-seropositive.

The V and J genes are TRBV13 and TRBJ1-2; D unclear. This CDR3 is 14 amino acids long. Germline V gives CDR1 PRHDT, CDR2 FYEKMQ (reference sequence). V dropped 5 bases and J dropped 4 bases, with 14 bases sitting between them. The CDR3 region has the DNA TGTGCCAGCAGCCTCGCGACCCTAGCCTATGGCTACACCTTC. It yields the protein CASSLATLAYGYTF.

This chain links TRBV23-1 with TRBJ1-5; D is perhaps TRBD1 (6 bases). TRBV23-1 is labeled an ORF, and its function is uncertain. Trimming shortened V by 0 bases and J by 0 bases, and 6 bases separated the two germline ends. There are 15 residues in the CDR3. The CDR3 coding sequence is TGCGCCAGCAGTCAATCGGGGGCTAGCAATCAGCCCCAGCATTTT. Amino acid sequence: CASSQSGASNQPQHF.

The chain recombines TRBV28 with TRBJ2-1, with D possibly TRBD1 on 5 matching bases. Deletions cut 2 bases from V and 3 bases from J, with 17 bases between. In germline, CDR1 is MDHEN, CDR2 SYDVKM. The CDR3 consists of 17 residues. This CDR3 is CASSLMPHWQGYNEQFF. The CDR3, as DNA: TGTGCCAGCAGTTTAATGCCCCATTGGCAGGGCTACAATGAGCAGTTCTTC. Combining the CDR3 with reference TRBV28 and TRBJ2-1 gives the whole variable domain DVKVTQSSRYLVKRTGEKVFLECVQDMDHENMFWYRQDPGLGLRLIYFSYDVKMKEKGDIPEGYSVSREKKERFSLILESASTNQTSMYLCASSLMPHWQGYNEQFFGPGTRLTVL.

The gene calls are TRBV6-9 and TRBJ2-1; D gene unclear. CDR1 is MNHGY and CDR2 is SVAAGI in the germline V gene. V was clipped by 8 bases and J by 6 bases, with 8 bases between them. The CDR3 spans 11 residues. In nucleotides, the CDR3 is TGTGCCAGCCCCCGCGGCAATGAGCAGTTCTTC. This sequence encodes CASPRGNEQFF.

V and J are TRBV25-1 and TRBJ2-7; 8 positions agree with TRBD2. The CDR3 runs 15 residues. J was trimmed by 6 bases and V by 3 bases; bases with no gene match: 10. The germline V gene encodes CDR1 MGHDK and CDR2 SYGVNS. The CDR3 DNA sequence: TGTGCCAGCAGTGATGAGCGGGAGCGTCGAGGCGAGCAGTACTTC. It yields the protein CASSDERERRGEQYF.

The J gene is TRBJ2-7, the V gene TRBV19, with 12 bases matching TRBD2. Per germline, CDR1 LNHDA and CDR2 SQIVND (reference sequence). The CDR3 is 14 amino acids. V gave up 5 bases and J gave up 6 bases; unmatched junction bases: 5. CDR3 coding DNA: TGTGCCAGTAGTCCGACTAGCGGGAGTATCGAGCAGTACTTC. Amino acid sequence: CASSPTSGSIEQYF.

The chain recombines TRBV11-3 with TRBJ2-7, with a tentative D call TRBD1 (6 bases). The V gene's germline CDR1 is SGHNT and CDR2 YENEEA. CDR3 length: 12 residues. Trimming pared 1 base from V and 6 bases from J, leaving 7 bases between. CDR3 amino acids: CASSLARGEQYF. CDR3 DNA sequence: TGTGCCAGCAGCTTAGCCAGGGGCGAGCAGTACTTC.

This clone registers medium-sized by frequency. The chain couples TRBV25-1 to TRBJ2-1, with 9 bases that match TRBD1. The CDR3 is 15 amino acids. Germline V gene data show CDR1 as MGHDK and CDR2 as SYGVNS. The junction had 7 bases not matched to a gene; V was cut back by 3 bases and J by 7 bases. Written as DNA, the CDR3 is TGTGCCAGCAGTGACGGGACAGGGACCTGGAATGAGCAGTTCTTC. It yields the protein CASSDGTGTWNEQFF.

The chain uses TRBV15 and TRBJ1-5, with a weak D call TRBD1 (5 bases). Germline V gene data show CDR1 as LNHNV and CDR2 as YYDKDF (reference sequence). The V and J ends lost 0 bases and 7 bases respectively, with 13 bases between them. This CDR3 contains 15 residues. The CDR3 reads CATSRDQGKGQPQHF. DNA of the CDR3: TGTGCCACCAGCAGAGATCAAGGGAAGGGGCAGCCCCAGCATTTT.

The chain has TRBV6-5 and TRBJ1-1; D not resolved. This CDR3 contains 14 residues. The V end lost 5 bases, the J end lost 0 bases, and 10 bases lay between the germline ends. CDR1 is MNHEY, CDR2 SVGAGI, per germline. The CDR3, as DNA: TGTGCCAGCAGTACTCGCGACATGAACACTGAAGCTTTCTTT. This encodes CASSTRDMNTEAFF.

The chain carries TRBV7-2 and TRBJ1-1, with a possible D match to TRBD1 (5 bases). Germline assignment: CDR1 SGHTA and CDR2 FQGNSA. This CDR3 has 15 amino acids. V was pared by 5 bases and J by 4 bases, with 17 bases between. In DNA form, the CDR3 reads TGTGCCAGCAGCCTCCGGACGGGGGAGGTCACTGAAGCTTTCTTT. Translating it yields CASSLRTGEVTEAFF. Combining the CDR3 with reference TRBV7-2 and TRBJ1-1 gives the whole variable domain GAGVSQSPSNKVTEKGKDVELRCDPISGHTALYWYRQSLGQGLEFLIYFQGNSAPDKSGLPSDRFSAERTGGSVSTLTIQRTQQEDSAVYLCASSLRTGEVTEAFFGQGTRLTVV.

V is TRBV4-1 and J is TRBJ2-7, with TRBD2 matching over 13 bases. Germline trimming cut 0 bases from V and 2 bases from J; bases unmatched to any gene: 1. Germline V gene data show CDR1 as MGHRA and CDR2 as YSYEKL. The CDR3 loop spans 16 amino acids. CDR3 amino acids: CASSQDGTSGTYEQYF. The DNA for the CDR3 is TGCGCCAGCAGCCAAGATGGGACTAGCGGGACCTACGAGCAGTACTTC.

The chain recombines TRBV7-2 with TRBJ2-3; D remains ambiguous. Germline V gene data show CDR1 as SGHTA and CDR2 as FQGNSA. This CDR3 spans 14 amino acids. Deletions cut 5 bases from V and 4 bases from J, with 13 bases between. The CDR3 sequence: CASSPLRLPDTQYF. In DNA, the CDR3 is TGTGCCAGCAGCCCCCTCCGTCTCCCAGATACGCAGTATTTT.

The V gene is TRBV28, the J gene TRBJ1-3; D is unclear. The CDR3 has 15 amino acids. V shed 5 bases and J shed 0 bases, with 11 bases lying between them. Germline V gene lookup returns CDR1 MDHEN and CDR2 SYDVKM. CDR3: CASSTRHLSGNTIYF. DNA of the CDR3: TGTGCCAGCAGTACCCGACACCTCTCTGGAAACACCATATATTTT.

The rearrangement uses TRBV2 and TRBJ2-7; 10 positions match TRBD1. Unmatched junction bases numbered 7, after V lost 6 bases and J lost 2 bases. This CDR3 contains 15 residues. Germline CDR1 reads SNHLY; CDR2 reads FYNNEI. The CDR3 nucleotides are TGTGCCAGCAGGGGTGAGGGACAGGGGACCTACGAGCAGTACTTC. It specifies CASRGEGQGTYEQYF. The full variable domain, its missing parts supplied by reference TRBV2 and TRBJ2-7, is EPEVTQTPSHQVTQMGQEVILRCVPISNHLYFYWYRQILGQKVEFLVSFYNNEISEKSEIFDDQFSVERPDGSNFTLKIRSTKLEDSAMYFCASRGEGQGTYEQYFGPGTRLTVT.